A single T cell receptor (beta chain) is shown here with its context. This specimen belongs to a study of T cell responses to AZD1222 COVID-19 vaccine. The CDR3 has 16 amino acids. Germline lookup yields CDR1 SGHRS and CDR2 YFSETQ. With V trimmed by 0 bases and J by 2 bases, 5 bases remained unmatched. Data came from immunoSEQ multiplex PCR; TCRdb stores just in-frame clones and leaves some out. The sample includes about 140,000 clones, about 89% of them seen just once. The sequenced sample was peripheral blood, obtained 28 days after the second dose of the MenACWY control vaccine. This clonotype was obtained from an adult who received the MenACWY meningococcal vaccine as a control. This chain connects TRBV5-1 to TRBJ1-5; the match to TRBD1 covers 7 bases. Written as DNA, the CDR3 is TGCGCCAGCAGCTTGGGAGGCCAGGGGGGCAATCAGCCCCAGCATTTT. Protein sequence: CASSLGGQGGNQPQHF.